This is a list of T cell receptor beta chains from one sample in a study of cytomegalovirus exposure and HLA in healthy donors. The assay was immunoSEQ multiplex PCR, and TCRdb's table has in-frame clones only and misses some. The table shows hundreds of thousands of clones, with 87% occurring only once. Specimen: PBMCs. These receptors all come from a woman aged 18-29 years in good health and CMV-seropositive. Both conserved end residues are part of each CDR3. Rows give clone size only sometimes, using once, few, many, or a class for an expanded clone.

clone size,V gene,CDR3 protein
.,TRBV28,CASTYRGPPNGYTF
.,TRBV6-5,CASSYSLGATDTQYF
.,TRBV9,CASSVGGSGGVHEQFF
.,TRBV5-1,CASSLDRGYGYTF
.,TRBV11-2,CASSLVQGADGYTF
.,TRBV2,CASPPPGTAHSGANVLTF
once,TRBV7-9,CASSSYRDYGYTF
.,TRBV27,CATSGTGDFNEQFF
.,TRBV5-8,CASSLADNIIQETQYF
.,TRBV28,CASTDTGTTDLYNEQFF
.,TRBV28,CASSSPFRDSVRDNYGYTF
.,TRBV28,CASSLSPRTGGYGYTF
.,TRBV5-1,CASSLTPGTFYGYTF
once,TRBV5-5,CASSLVGTGNTEAFF
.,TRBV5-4,CASSLEALRDTQYF
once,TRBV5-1,CASSLVLATHSDNEQFF
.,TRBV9,CASSADKRDIASSSYNEQFF
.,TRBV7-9,CASSRTVGDTEAFF
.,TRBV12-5,CASGSGNTGELFF
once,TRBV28,CASSVWFVGAQFF
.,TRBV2,CASKEGTATNEKLFF
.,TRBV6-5,CASSYSAGGHEQFF